What follows are 16 T cell receptor beta chains derived from one specimen sequenced in a study of control samples from healthy donors and cancer patients (dated by TCRdb to about 2020). Libraries were constructed by the immunoSEQ multiplex PCR assay. TCRdb holds this immuneACCESS table with in-frame rearrangements only. Some clones are missing; in checked studies, unresolved V genes explain under half, and the rest has no known cause. For this sample there are fewer than 95,000 clones; approximately 81% appear just once. The ten most abundant clones make up approximately 2.1% of the sample. The sequencing input was blood. The receptors shown here come from a middle-aged woman in good health.

The rearrangement links TRBV27 to TRBJ2-2; D not certain. The CDR3 contains 14 residues. The V end was cut by 4 bases, the J end by 1 base, with 7 bases between. CDR1 is MNHEY and CDR2 is SMNVEV in the germline V gene (reference sequence). CDR3 sequence (DNA): TGTGCCAGCAGTTCTCGGATGAACACCGGGGAGCTGTTTTTT. Its protein is CASSSRMNTGELFF.

The chain links TRBV9 to TRBJ1-2; D may be TRBD1 (6 bases). The length of the CDR3 is 12 residues. Trimming took 5 bases from V and 4 from J, leaving 9 bases between them. The V gene's germline CDR1 is SGDLS and CDR2 YYNGEE. CDR3 protein: CASRQGSYGYTF. The CDR3 DNA reads as TGTGCCAGCAGACAGGGTTCCTATGGCTACACCTTC.

The gene calls are TRBV5-6 and TRBJ1-6; D is possibly TRBD1 (5 bases). Germline values: CDR1 SGHDT, CDR2 YYEEEE. The V gene lost 0 bases and the J gene lost 7 bases, with 14 bases spanning the gap. The length of the CDR3 is 16 residues. The DNA of the CDR3 is TGTGCCAGCAGCTTGGCCGGGGCAGAGTCAAATTCACCCCTCCACTTT. Translated: CASSLAGAESNSPLHF.

The chain has TRBV5-6 and TRBJ1-1; 8 bases line up with TRBD1. This CDR3 has 15 residues. The trim removed 5 bases at V and 2 bases at J, leaving 8 bases unmatched. CDR1 is SGHDT and CDR2 is YYEEEE in the germline V gene. CDR3 bases: TGTGCCAGCAGGATGAGGACAGGGCCAAACACTGAAGCTTTCTTT. Translation: CASRMRTGPNTEAFF. Complete variable domain (other parts from reference TRBV5-6 and TRBJ1-1): DAGVTQSPTHLIKTRGQQVTLRCSPKSGHDTVSWYQQALGQGPQFIFQYYEEEERQRGNFPDRFSGHQFPNYSSELNVNALLLGDSALYLCASRMRTGPNTEAFFGQGTRLTVV.

The chain is built from TRBV27 and TRBJ2-7; the D gene could be TRBD1 or TRBD2 (6 bases each). The CDR3 is made up of 17 amino acids. The V and J ends lost 2 bases and 0 bases respectively, with 17 bases between them. From germline, CDR1 is MNHEY and CDR2 SMNVEV (reference sequence). The CDR3 DNA sequence: TGTGCCAGCAGTTTAAAGTGGGGGCGGGGAGCCTCCTACGAGCAGTACTTC. Encoded protein: CASSLKWGRGASYEQYF.

The chain employs TRBV7-2 and TRBJ2-5, with TRBD2 matching over 14 bases. Germline values: CDR1 SGHTA, CDR2 FQGNSA. V shed 4 bases and J 7 bases; nucleotides not matched to a gene: 5. This CDR3 is built from 15 residues. The CDR3 here is CASSSLTSGGGTQYF. The CDR3 coding sequence is TGTGCCAGCAGCTCCCTGACTAGCGGGGGGGGGACCCAGTACTTC.

V is TRBV9 and J is TRBJ2-1, with 16 bases lining up with TRBD2. Germline V gene lookup returns CDR1 SGDLS and CDR2 YYNGEE. CDR3 length equals 16 residues. V lost 3 bases and J lost 5; bases outside the gene matches: 2. In DNA, the CDR3 is TGTGCCAGCAGCGCGGGACTAGCGGGGGGGCACAATGAGCAGTTCTTC. Encoded protein: CASSAGLAGGHNEQFF.

V and J are TRBV11-3 and TRBJ1-2; TRBD1 agrees at 11 bases. J gave up 2 bases and V 1 base, and 3 bases lay outside the gene matches. The CDR3 consists of 16 residues. Looked up from germline, CDR1 is SGHNT and CDR2 is YENEEA. Here the CDR3 DNA reads TGTGCCAGCAGCTTAGGACGGACAGGGGGCAACTATGGCTACACCTTC. Residues: CASSLGRTGGNYGYTF.

The V and J genes are TRBV7-2 and TRBJ1-1, with D unclear. V was shortened by 2 bases and J by 4 bases, with 14 bases between the two germline ends. The CDR3 is made up of 15 amino acids. Germline CDR1 and CDR2: SGHTA and FQGNSA. The CDR3 nucleotides read TGTGCCAGCAGCTTAATCACGGGAGTTGGCACTGAAGCTTTCTTT. This gives the protein CASSLITGVGTEAFF.

This chain connects TRBV6-2 or TRBV6-3 to TRBJ1-5; 9 bases agree with TRBD1. This CDR3 is 17 amino acids long. Germline lookup yields CDR1 MNHEY and CDR2 SVGEGT. V dropped 0 bases and J dropped 3; count of bases not matched to a gene: 6. CDR3 in DNA: TGTGCCAGCAGTTACTCGAAAACAGGGGGCGACAATCAGCCCCAGCATTTT. It is translated as CASSYSKTGGDNQPQHF.

The chain employs TRBV9 and TRBJ1-2, with D possibly being TRBD1 (6 bases). The CDR3 spans 12 residues. Looked up from germline, CDR1 is SGDLS and CDR2 is YYNGEE. The V end was cut by 4 bases, the J end by 6 bases, with 10 bases between. CDR3 protein: CASSKEGDGYTF. The CDR3 nucleotides read TGTGCCAGCAGCAAGGAGGGGGATGGCTACACCTTC.

In its sample, this clone was seen once. The chain has TRBV27 and TRBJ2-7; D gene unclear. Between the trimmed V and J ends, which lost 2 bases and 6 bases, there was a span of 17 bases. Germline CDR1 MNHEY, CDR2 SMNVEV (reference sequence). CDR3 length: 15 residues. This CDR3 is CASSLSSPPASEQYF. For the CDR3, the DNA is TGTGCCAGCAGTTTAAGTAGCCCTCCGGCATCCGAGCAGTACTTC.

J is TRBJ2-7 and V is TRBV6-2 or TRBV6-3; weak D call: TRBD1 (6 bases). This CDR3 is 13 amino acids long. The V gene lost 4 bases and the J gene lost 6 bases, with 13 bases spanning the gap. Germline V gives CDR1 MNHEY, CDR2 SVGEGT. CDR3 nucleotides: TGTGCCAGCAGTTTATACAGGGTCAGCGAGCAGTACTTC. Translating it yields CASSLYRVSEQYF.

The V gene is TRBV5-6, the J gene TRBJ1-1, with D unclear. This CDR3 has 19 amino acids. Trimming shortened V by 2 bases and J by 2 bases, and 25 bases separated the two germline ends. Germline CDR1 reads SGHDT; CDR2 reads YYEEEE. For the CDR3, the DNA is TGTGCCAGCAGCTTTATGGTTTTCAACACTGAAGCTTTCAACACTGAAGCTTTCTTT. Residues: CASSFMVFNTEAFNTEAFF.

The chain combines TRBV6-2 or TRBV6-3 with TRBJ1-1; the D is unclear. Germline CDR1 and CDR2: MNHEY and SVGEGT. V was trimmed by 2 bases and J by 1 base, leaving 8 bases between them. The CDR3 runs to 14 residues. CDR3 nucleotide sequence: TGTGCCAGCAGTTACGATGACACGAACACTGAAGCTTTCTTT. Amino acid sequence: CASSYDDTNTEAFF.

This chain connects TRBV12-5 to TRBJ1-5; D gene uncertain. Germline CDR1 and CDR2: LGHNT and FRNRAP. The CDR3 totals 17 residues. V was trimmed by 3 bases and J by 0 bases, leaving 15 bases between them. The CDR3 region is CASGFPTALYSNQPQHF. Here the CDR3 DNA reads TGTGCTAGTGGTTTCCCCACAGCGCTTTATAGCAATCAGCCCCAGCATTTT.